Below, 19 T cell receptor beta chains from the same sample are listed, as sequenced in a study of cytomegalovirus exposure and HLA in healthy donors. Primers included in the PCR were 60 Vbeta and 13 Jbeta primers. Only in-frame clones appear in the TCRdb table, and some are missing; sequencing was by immunoSEQ multiplex PCR. Among about 190,000 clones listed, around 85% were seen once. The specimen sequenced was PBMCs. The receptors shown here come from a man aged 18-30 years in good health and CMV-seronegative.

The rearrangement links TRBV19 to TRBJ2-7, with 10 bases identical to TRBD1. CDR3 size: 17 residues. J gave up 4 bases and V 5 bases, and 14 bases lay outside the gene matches. Germline V gene sequence: CDR1 LNHDA, CDR2 SQIVND (reference sequence). The CDR3 loop is CASSVPAGQGSLYEQYF. CDR3 coding DNA: TGTGCCAGTAGTGTCCCGGCGGGACAGGGGTCGTTGTACGAGCAGTACTTC.

The chain couples TRBV13 to TRBJ2-1, with D tentatively TRBD2 (6 bases). The V gene lost 0 bases and the J gene lost 9 bases, with 6 bases spanning the gap. Per the germline V gene, CDR1 is PRHDT and CDR2 is FYEKMQ (reference sequence). There are 12 residues in the CDR3. The CDR3 nucleotides read TGTGCCAGCAGCTTAGGGGGGGGTGAGCAGTTCTTC. Translation gives CASSLGGGEQFF.

V gene TRBV18 combines with J gene TRBJ1-6, with 7 bases identical to TRBD1. Germline loops: CDR1 KGHSH, CDR2 LQKENI. The CDR3 is 14 amino acids. J was trimmed by 8 bases and V by 4 bases; bases with no gene match: 5. The CDR3 loop is CASSLGTVDSPLHF. DNA for the CDR3: TGTGCCAGCTCACTCGGGACAGTAGATTCACCCCTCCACTTT.

The chain carries TRBV18 and TRBJ1-1; TRBD1 matches 12 bases. Germline values: CDR1 KGHSH, CDR2 LQKENI. Unmatched junction bases numbered 2, after V lost 6 bases and J lost 6 bases. The CDR3 spans 13 residues. The CDR3 nucleotides read TGTGCCAGCTCGGGACAGGGGGCCGCTGAAGCTTTCTTT. Protein sequence: CASSGQGAAEAFF.

J is TRBJ2-3 and V is TRBV9; 7 bases fit TRBD2. Germline lookup yields CDR1 SGDLS and CDR2 YYNGEE. The V segment lost 3 bases and the J segment 3 bases; nucleotides outside the gene matches: 10. The CDR3 spans 16 residues. Here the CDR3 reads CASSATLPGGTDTQYF. The CDR3, as DNA: TGTGCCAGCAGCGCAACCCTCCCCGGGGGGACAGATACGCAGTATTTT.

The gene calls are TRBV7-9 and TRBJ2-5; 12 bases align to TRBD2. The trim removed 0 bases at V and 3 bases at J, leaving 2 bases unmatched. CDR3 length equals 16 residues. CDR1 and CDR2 from the germline V gene are SEHNR and FQNEAQ (reference sequence). As DNA, the CDR3 is TGTGCCAGCAGCTTAGCGCGACTAGCGGGGGAAGAGACCCAGTACTTC. This codes for CASSLARLAGEETQYF.

The rearrangement links TRBV6-6 to TRBJ1-3, with 10 nucleotides matching TRBD1. The CDR3 length is 15 residues. Germline V gene sequence: CDR1 MNHNY, CDR2 SVGAGI (reference sequence). The trim removed 10 bases at V and 1 base at J, leaving 7 bases unmatched. The CDR3 nucleotides read TGTGCCACCATCGGGACAGGGGATTCTGGAAACACCATATATTTT. Encoded protein: CATIGTGDSGNTIYF.

Written as DNA, the CDR3 is TGTGCCAGCAGCTTAGATGGACAGGGAAACTATGGCTACACCTTC. Translation: CASSLDGQGNYGYTF. The chain employs TRBV11-2 and TRBJ1-2; 8 positions match TRBD1. The CDR3 has 15 amino acids. Germline V gives CDR1 SGHAT, CDR2 FQNNGV. Losses at the gene ends were 0 bases for V and 2 bases for J; bases not matched to a gene: 2.

A few counts support this clone. The genes are TRBV7-2 and TRBJ2-5; 7 bases are shared with TRBD2. Trimming removed 8 bases from V and 2 bases from J; junction bases left unmatched: 5. The CDR3 runs 13 residues. CDR1 and CDR2 (germline): SGHTA, FQGNSA. Here the CDR3 reads CASSPGLQETQYF. The CDR3, as DNA: TGTGCCAGCTCACCGGGACTACAAGAGACCCAGTACTTC.

This clone was detected only once. The rearrangement uses TRBV7-2 and TRBJ2-7, with 7 bases matching TRBD2. CDR3 length: 15 amino acids. CDR1 is SGHTA, CDR2 FQGNSA, per germline. After removal of 0 bases from V and 0 bases from J, the junction contained 2 bases not matched to a gene. The CDR3 nucleotides read TGTGCCAGCAGCTTAGCGCGGGAGAGCTCCTACGAGCAGTACTTC. Residues: CASSLARESSYEQYF.

The genes are TRBV6-5 and TRBJ2-1, with D tentatively TRBD1 (6 bases). Between the trimmed V and J ends, which lost 3 bases and 6 bases, there was a span of 15 bases. The length of the CDR3 is 15 residues. Germline V CDR1 and CDR2: MNHEY, SVGAGI. The DNA for the CDR3 is TGTGCCAGCAGTTATGATACAGGGTTCTTCAATGAGCAGTTCTTC. Protein: CASSYDTGFFNEQFF.

V usage is TRBV7-9 and J usage is TRBJ1-1, with D uncertain. V was cut by 4 bases and J by 0 bases, with 15 bases left in between. Germline CDR1 reads SEHNR; CDR2 reads FQNEAQ (reference sequence). This CDR3 has 16 amino acids. The CDR3 region is CASSSPGYGLNTEAFF. The DNA for the CDR3 is TGTGCCAGCAGCTCCCCCGGCTACGGGTTGAACACTGAAGCTTTCTTT.

The chain uses TRBV7-9 and TRBJ1-1, with D perhaps matching TRBD1 (6 bases). Germline CDR1 SEHNR, CDR2 FQNEAQ (reference sequence). The CDR3 consists of 14 residues. Between the trimmed V and J ends, which lost 2 bases and 2 bases, there was a span of 9 bases. The CDR3 DNA reads as TGTGCCAGCAGCTTAAGGACAGACAACACTGAAGCTTTCTTT. It is translated as CASSLRTDNTEAFF.

The rearrangement uses TRBV6-6 and TRBJ2-7, with D possibly being TRBD2 (5 bases). V lost 3 bases and J 4 bases, leaving 19 bases between the germline ends. The CDR3 runs 16 residues. Germline V gene sequence: CDR1 MNHNY, CDR2 SVGAGI (reference sequence). In DNA, the CDR3 is TGTGCCAGCAGTTATCCCGAGAGAGGGTCCTCATACGAGCAGTACTTC. It codes for CASSYPERGSSYEQYF.

V usage is TRBV7-9 and J usage is TRBJ2-1; TRBD2 matches 9 bases. J was trimmed by 3 bases and V by 5 bases; bases with no gene match: 5. This CDR3 has 15 amino acids. CDR1 and CDR2 (germline): SEHNR, FQNEAQ (reference sequence). The CDR3 is CASSQGLAVYNEQFF. CDR3 DNA: TGTGCCAGCAGCCAGGGACTAGCCGTCTACAATGAGCAGTTCTTC.

This clone has a single count. V and J are TRBV27 and TRBJ1-5, with TRBD1 matching over 11 bases. CDR1 and CDR2 (germline): MNHEY, SMNVEV (reference sequence). V lost 6 bases, J lost 5 bases, and 12 bases stayed unmatched. The CDR3 spans 17 residues. CDR3 coding DNA: TGTGCCAGCAGAACCGGGACAGGGGGGATTGGGGATCAGCCCCAGCATTTT. It encodes CASRTGTGGIGDQPQHF.

This clone turned up a few times. This rearrangement joins TRBV12-5 to TRBJ1-1; the D gene is possibly TRBD1 (5 bases). The CDR3 has 16 amino acids. Trimming pared 0 bases from V and 3 bases from J, leaving 14 bases between. Germline V gene data show CDR1 as LGHNT and CDR2 as FRNRAP. The CDR3 region is CASGLVMGGGDTEAFF. CDR3 coding DNA: TGTGCTAGTGGTTTGGTAATGGGAGGAGGGGACACTGAAGCTTTCTTT. The full variable domain, completed using reference TRBV12-5 and TRBJ1-1, is DARVTQTPRHKVTEMGQEVTMRCQPILGHNTVFWYRQTMMQGLELLAYFRNRAPLDDSGMPKDRFSAEMPDATLATLKIQPSEPRDSAVYFCASGLVMGGGDTEAFFGQGTRLTVV.

This clone was observed a handful of times. This chain links TRBV18 with TRBJ2-7; D remains ambiguous. Trimming took 2 bases from V and 2 from J, leaving 4 bases between them. Germline CDR1 reads KGHSH; CDR2 reads LQKENI. This CDR3 comprises 12 residues. The CDR3 protein is CASSPDTYEQYF. The CDR3 DNA reads TGTGCCAGCTCACCAGACACCTACGAGCAGTACTTC.

This chain joins TRBV6-5 and TRBJ1-2, with a weak D call TRBD1 (5 bases). Germline values: CDR1 MNHEY, CDR2 SVGAGI. The CDR3 has 14 amino acids. V was trimmed by 5 bases and J by 7 bases, leaving 17 bases between them. This CDR3 is CASSTAATAGGYTF. CDR3 nucleotide sequence: TGTGCCAGCAGTACGGCTGCGACAGCCGGTGGCTACACCTTC.